These T cell receptor beta chains were read from a single sample in a study of neoadjuvant anti-PD-1 for oral cavity cancer. Repertoires were generated with immunoSEQ multiplex PCR, while TCRdb's copy carries only in-frame clones and drops some. This sample carries about 14,000 clones, roughly 70% of them seen once, and the ten largest clones take about 3%. Sequences were derived from PBMCs, sampled before nivolumab (anti-PD-1) treatment. These receptor sequences come from a person between 40 and 85 years old with oral cavity squamous cell carcinoma. The CDR3 runs from the conserved cysteine through the conserved F or W. Each record gives: clone size, V gene, D gene, J gene, CDR3 protein, CDR3 DNA. A D gene is named only where the DNA matches it firmly. Expanded clones get a size class; other rows say once, few or many, or leave the size out.

few	TRBV11-3	-	TRBJ1-3	CASSTGNTIYF	TGTGCCAGCAGCACTGGAAACACCATATATTTT
-	TRBV7-9	-	TRBJ2-3	CASSRDWGDTDTQYF	TGTGCCAGCAGCCGCGATTGGGGGGACACAGATACGCAGTATTTT
-	TRBV28	-	TRBJ2-1	CASSLKVNEQFF	TGTGCCAGCAGTTTAAAAGTCAATGAGCAGTTCTTC
-	TRBV5-1	-	TRBJ2-3	CASKQSNDDTQYF	TGCGCCAGCAAACAGTCGAACGACGATACGCAGTATTTT
-	TRBV9	-	TRBJ1-1	CASSVLGASEAFF	TGTGCCAGCAGCGTATTGGGGGCTAGTGAAGCTTTCTTT
-	TRBV4-1	TRBD1	TRBJ2-5	CASSRFGTAQETQYF	TGCGCCAGCAGCCGCTTCGGGACAGCCCAAGAGACCCAGTACTTC
-	TRBV13	-	TRBJ1-1	CASSLASDNTEAFF	TGTGCCAGCAGCTTAGCGTCAGACAACACTGAAGCTTTCTTT
-	TRBV6-5	-	TRBJ1-2	CASSSGQYGYTF	TGTGCCAGCTCTTCAGGACAGTATGGCTACACCTTC
-	TRBV7-9	-	TRBJ2-2	CASSLNYVAGELFF	TGTGCCAGCAGCTTAAATTACGTGGCAGGGGAGCTGTTTTTT
-	TRBV5-1	-	TRBJ2-5	CASSFLARPGETQYF	TGCGCCAGCAGCTTTCTAGCTCGCCCGGGAGAGACCCAGTACTTC
-	TRBV2	-	TRBJ1-5	CASLQKDPASNQPQHF	TGTGCCAGCCTCCAAAAGGATCCGGCCAGCAATCAGCCCCAGCATTTT
-	TRBV19	-	TRBJ2-1	CASREPGPDFIYNEQFF	TGTGCCAGTAGAGAACCGGGACCCGACTTTATTTACAATGAGCAGTTCTTC
-	TRBV7-6	TRBD2	TRBJ2-5	CASSSGLAGETQYF	TGTGCCAGCAGCTCGGGACTAGCCGGAGAGACCCAGTACTTC
-	TRBV9	-	TRBJ1-4	CASSVGAGPNEKLFF	TGTGCCAGCAGCGTAGGTGCAGGCCCTAATGAAAAACTGTTTTTT
few	TRBV2	-	TRBJ1-2	CASRWGLLSNYGYTF	TGTGCCAGCAGGTGGGGGCTCCTGAGTAACTATGGCTACACCTTC
few	TRBV2	TRBD2	TRBJ2-1	CASSVGPTSGGQNEQFF	TGTGCCAGCAGTGTGGGCCCCACTAGCGGGGGGCAGAATGAGCAGTTCTTC
-	TRBV10-3	-	TRBJ2-1	CAISETPDEQFF	TGTGCCATCAGTGAGACCCCCGATGAGCAGTTCTTC
-	TRBV6-1	TRBD1	TRBJ2-1	CASSAWGQPVF	TGTGCCAGCAGTGCTTGGGGACAGCCGGTCTTC
once	TRBV18	-	TRBJ2-3	CASSPTDTQYF	TGTGCCAGCTCACCGACAGATACGCAGTATTTT
-	TRBV10-1	-	TRBJ2-7	CASSEKTTGPYEQYF	TGCGCCAGCAGTGAGAAGACCACTGGCCCCTACGAGCAGTACTTC
-	TRBV7-8	-	TRBJ1-5	CASSLGRPINQPQHF	TGTGCCAGCAGCTTAGGAAGGCCGATCAATCAGCCCCAGCATTTT
-	TRBV19	TRBD1	TRBJ2-4	CASSSTGTGVAIQYF	TGTGCCAGTAGTAGTACCGGGACAGGGGTCGCCATTCAGTACTTC
-	TRBV27	TRBD2	TRBJ2-7	CASSSWTSGSFYEQYF	TGTGCCAGCAGTTCCTGGACTAGCGGGAGTTTCTACGAGCAGTACTTC
-	TRBV19	TRBD2	TRBJ2-3	CAWGPGGGDTQYF	TGTGCCTGGGGGCCGGGAGGGGGAGATACGCAGTATTTT
-	TRBV30	TRBD2	TRBJ2-7	CAWSGLAEAYEQYF	TGTGCCTGGAGCGGACTAGCGGAGGCCTACGAGCAGTACTTC
-	TRBV4-1	-	TRBJ2-1	CASSQGVRGVGQFF	TGCGCCAGCAGCCAAGGTGTGAGGGGCGTGGGGCAGTTCTTC
-	TRBV18	-	TRBJ2-7	CASSPSFVLANNEQYF	TGTGCCAGCTCACCAAGTTTTGTCCTAGCGAACAACGAGCAGTACTTC
-	TRBV2	-	TRBJ1-2	CASSGVGTEPIGYTF	TGTGCCAGCAGCGGTGTGGGGACGGAGCCGATTGGCTACACCTTC
-	TRBV6-5	-	TRBJ1-2	CASSYSDTTEDGYTF	TGTGCCAGCAGTTACTCGGACACAACGGAGGATGGCTACACCTTC
-	TRBV29-1	-	TRBJ1-5	CSVGAQKYQPQHF	TGCAGCGTTGGAGCACAGAAATATCAGCCCCAGCATTTT
-	TRBV6-6	-	TRBJ1-5	CASRRGNQPQHF	TGTGCCAGCAGACGAGGGAATCAGCCCCAGCATTTT
-	TRBV6-6	-	TRBJ2-3	CASSYRPDTQYF	TGTGCCAGCAGTTACCGGCCAGATACGCAGTATTTT
-	TRBV10-1	-	TRBJ2-7	CASSDTIYEQYF	TGCGCCAGCAGTGACACCATCTACGAGCAGTACTTC
-	TRBV9	-	TRBJ2-2	CASSPIAGWDTGELFF	TGTGCCAGCAGCCCAATAGCAGGATGGGACACCGGGGAGCTGTTTTTT
-	TRBV5-6	TRBD2	TRBJ2-3	CASSSRRLAGPDTQYF	TGTGCCAGCAGCTCCCGGCGCTTAGCGGGGCCAGATACGCAGTATTTT